This T cell receptor (beta chain) is drawn from a study of PD-1 blockade in mismatch repair-deficient tumors. Overall study: Patients had around 12 mismatch repair-deficient cancer types, all previously treated and progressing.

Produced via immunoSEQ multiplex PCR; TCRdb's table is partial and in-frame only. The sample contains over 60,000 clones, 70% to 90% of which appear only once. A note on this clone: What it binds is not known.

Study-wide points: Tumor-resident clones, often undetectable pretreatment in blood, expanded then contracted after pembrolizumab.

Germline assignment: CDR1 ENHRY and CDR2 SYGVKD. Losses at the gene ends were 8 bases for V and 5 bases for J; bases not matched to a gene: 16. The CDR3 covers 18 residues. The chain joins TRBV10-3 to TRBJ2-1; TRBD2 agrees at 12 bases. Sequenced material: peripheral blood, taken 52 weeks after starting pembrolizumab. This TCR was sampled from an adult with mismatch repair-deficient cancer. This CDR3 reads CAISKTSGSSPPHNEQFF. The CDR3 DNA reads TGTGCCATCTCCAAGACTAGCGGGAGTTCCCCCCCCCACAATGAGCAGTTCTTC.